Listed below are T cell receptor beta chains from one sample, sequenced in a study of shared clonotypes between healthy human individuals. Some clones are missing from TCRdb's copy, which holds only in-frame ones; the method was immunoSEQ multiplex PCR. The repertoire includes roughly 2,300,000 clones, around 93% of them detected once, and approximately 0.39% sits in the top ten. Material: naive CD4+ T cells from PBMCs. These receptors originate from a man aged 18 to 30 in good health. Some clones in this sample may be carry-over from other donors' samples. Each CDR3 is given without its conserved first and last residue. The order of the fields is clone size, D gene, V gene, CDR3 length, CDR3 protein. The D gene is left open where the match is weak. Expanded clones are given a class, and other clones once, few, many or no size at all.

NA	NA	TRBV5-4	13	ASRQTKEDYNEQF
NA	NA	TRBV6-5	10	ASRSRNTEAF
NA	NA	TRBV27	12	ASSIRTSDYEQY
NA	NA	TRBV28	10	ASRPGLGELF
NA	NA	TRBV7-2	12	ASSPSGDSYEQY
NA	NA	TRBV9	13	ASSVGKTWGTPQH
once	NA	TRBV6-5	11	ASSYGRDWEQY
NA	NA	TRBV2	9	ASRETYEQY
NA	NA	TRBV5-1	14	ASSSGDRETTDTQY
NA	NA	TRBV6-6	12	ASSYGTYYNEQF
few	NA	TRBV5-1	12	ASSFAGVNTEAF
NA	NA	TRBV5-6	13	ASSLEQRLTDTQY
NA	NA	TRBV15	16	ATSRGVAGGLPDNEQF
once	NA	TRBV7-9	10	ASSHPAGRRF
NA	NA	TRBV29-1	11	SVEADPGHIQY
NA	TRBD1	TRBV5-1	12	ASREQGESYEQY
NA	TRBD2	TRBV5-1	13	ASSLVGTSGYEQY
NA	TRBD2	TRBV9	12	ASSASGRSQTQY
once	NA	TRBV29-1	10	SAARDRYEQY
NA	TRBD2	TRBV5-1	12	ASSGGGTSSEQF
NA	NA	TRBV11-3	12	ASSFRAGDTEAF
NA	NA	TRBV7-2	12	ASSLMGVSDTQY
NA	TRBD1	TRBV7-8	13	ASSSEAGGNYEQY
once	NA	TRBV4-2	16	ASSQDRSSASGANVLT
NA	NA	TRBV5-6	12	ASWGDWGSTEAF
NA	NA	TRBV18	12	ASSPLEKNTEAF
NA	NA	TRBV2	11	ASSEDLKDEQF
NA	NA	TRBV12-1	15	ASSFPGPQSSGNTIY
NA	TRBD2	TRBV5-4	13	ASSFAGGSYNEQF
NA	NA	TRBV2	10	ASSGLGNTQY
NA	NA	TRBV6-5	11	ASSWPGGETQY
once	NA	TRBV21-1	14	ASSKGTSPGPNEQF
NA	NA	TRBV10-1	10	ASRDPTYEQY
NA	NA	TRBV18	11	ASSHGRNYGYT
NA	NA	TRBV6-4	12	ASSPLLASNEQF
NA	TRBD2	TRBV6-5	12	ASGSSGISQEQY
NA	NA	TRBV6-5	11	ASSYRRGGEQY
NA	TRBD2	TRBV5-5	12	ASSPGTNYNEQF
NA	NA	TRBV18	14	ASSPRSQSNTGELF
NA	NA	TRBV5-8	14	ASSPSRGLSNQPQH
NA	NA	TRBV6-5	11	ASSYSSRLDAF
NA	TRBD1	TRBV29-1	12	SARQGAGGEKLF
NA	NA	TRBV28	12	ASSFVQGNYGYT
NA	NA	TRBV4-1	16	ASSQGGVLQHSGNTIY
once	NA	TRBV4-2	13	ASSLQIGAGQPQH
NA	NA	TRBV11-2	13	ASSFSGRTAYEQY
once	TRBD2	TRBV2	15	ASNPGTSGRRTDTQY
NA	NA	TRBV5-1	13	ASSLKPGQNTEAF
NA	TRBD2	TRBV7-2	13	ASSLSGGDYNEQF
NA	TRBD1	TRBV6-5	12	ASSYLGTGSEQY
NA	TRBD2	TRBV7-9	12	ASSATSGKETQY